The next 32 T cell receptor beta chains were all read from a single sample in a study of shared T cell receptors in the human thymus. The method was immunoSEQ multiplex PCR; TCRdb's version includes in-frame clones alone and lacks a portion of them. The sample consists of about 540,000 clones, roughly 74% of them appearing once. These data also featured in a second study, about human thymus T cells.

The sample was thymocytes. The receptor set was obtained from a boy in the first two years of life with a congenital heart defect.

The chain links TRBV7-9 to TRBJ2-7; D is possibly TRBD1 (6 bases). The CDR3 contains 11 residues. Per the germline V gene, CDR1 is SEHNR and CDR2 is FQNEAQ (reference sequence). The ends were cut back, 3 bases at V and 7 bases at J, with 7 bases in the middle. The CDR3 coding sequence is TGTGCCAGCAGCTTCAGGGGTGAGCAGTACTTC. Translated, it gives CASSFRGEQYF.

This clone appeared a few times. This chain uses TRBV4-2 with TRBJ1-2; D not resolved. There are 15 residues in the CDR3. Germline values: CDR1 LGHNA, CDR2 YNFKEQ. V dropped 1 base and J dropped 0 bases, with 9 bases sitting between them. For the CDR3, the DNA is TGTGCCAGCAGCCAAGGCCGGGAGGCTAACTATGGCTACACCTTC. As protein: CASSQGREANYGYTF.

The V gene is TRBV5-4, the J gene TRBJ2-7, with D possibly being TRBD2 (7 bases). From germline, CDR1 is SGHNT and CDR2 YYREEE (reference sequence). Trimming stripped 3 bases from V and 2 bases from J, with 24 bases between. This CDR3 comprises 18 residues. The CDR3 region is CASSSVGAGGRRPYEQYF. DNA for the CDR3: TGTGCCAGCAGCTCTGTGGGGGCCGGGGGGAGGCGCCCCTACGAGCAGTACTTC.

CDR3 in amino acids: CASSLGPLGRSYEQYF. Written as DNA, the CDR3 is TGCGCCAGCAGCTTGGGGCCTCTGGGCCGAAGCTACGAGCAGTACTTC. The chain joins TRBV5-1 to TRBJ2-7; D gene ambiguous. Germline V gene sequence: CDR1 SGHRS, CDR2 YFSETQ. The V end was cut by 0 bases, the J end by 3 bases, with 16 bases between. CDR3 length equals 16 residues. Full variable domain (rest looked up from reference TRBV5-1 and TRBJ2-7): KAGVTQTPRYLIKTRGQQVTLSCSPISGHRSVSWYQQTPGQGLQFLFEYFSETQRNKGNFPGRFSGRQFSNSRSEMNVSTLELGDSALYLCASSLGPLGRSYEQYFGPGTRLTVT.

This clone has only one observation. The CDR3 loop reads CASSPGTGGEKLFF. The CDR3 DNA reads TGTGCCAGCAGCCCCGGGACAGGGGGGGAAAAACTGTTTTTT. This chain links TRBV6-1 with TRBJ1-4; 11 nucleotides agree with TRBD1. Germline V lookup: CDR1 MNHNS, CDR2 SASEGT. CDR3 length: 14 amino acids. J gave up 8 bases and V 6 bases, and 5 bases lay outside the gene matches.

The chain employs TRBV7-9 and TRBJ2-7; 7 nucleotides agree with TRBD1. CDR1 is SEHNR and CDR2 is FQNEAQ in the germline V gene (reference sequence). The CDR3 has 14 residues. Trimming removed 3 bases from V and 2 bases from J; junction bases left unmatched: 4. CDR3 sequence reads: CASSLPDRAYEQYF. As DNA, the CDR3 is TGTGCCAGCAGCTTGCCCGACAGGGCCTACGAGCAGTACTTC.

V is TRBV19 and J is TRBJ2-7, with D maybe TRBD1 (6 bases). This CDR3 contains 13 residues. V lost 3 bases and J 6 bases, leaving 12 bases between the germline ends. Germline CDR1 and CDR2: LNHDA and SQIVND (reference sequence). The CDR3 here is CASSIVQGSEQYF. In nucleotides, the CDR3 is TGTGCCAGTAGTATTGTACAGGGTTCCGAGCAGTACTTC.

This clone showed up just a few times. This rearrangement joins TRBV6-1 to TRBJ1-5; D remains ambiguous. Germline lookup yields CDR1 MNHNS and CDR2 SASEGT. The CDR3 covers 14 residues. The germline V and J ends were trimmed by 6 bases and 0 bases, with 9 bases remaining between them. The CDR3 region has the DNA TGTGCCAGCAGGACAAGGTATAGCAATCAGCCCCAGCATTTT. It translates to CASRTRYSNQPQHF.

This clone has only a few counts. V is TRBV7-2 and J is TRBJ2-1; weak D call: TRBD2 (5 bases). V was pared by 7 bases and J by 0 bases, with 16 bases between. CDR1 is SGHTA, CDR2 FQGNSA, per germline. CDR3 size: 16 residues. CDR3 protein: CASTSVAGGSYNEQFF. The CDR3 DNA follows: TGTGCCAGCACATCGGTGGCGGGTGGCTCCTACAATGAGCAGTTCTTC.

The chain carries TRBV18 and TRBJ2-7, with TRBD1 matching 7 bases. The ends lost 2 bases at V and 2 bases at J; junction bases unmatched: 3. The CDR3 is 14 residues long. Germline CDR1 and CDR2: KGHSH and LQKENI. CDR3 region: CASSPGTAPYEQYF. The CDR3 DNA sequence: TGTGCCAGCTCACCAGGGACAGCTCCCTACGAGCAGTACTTC.

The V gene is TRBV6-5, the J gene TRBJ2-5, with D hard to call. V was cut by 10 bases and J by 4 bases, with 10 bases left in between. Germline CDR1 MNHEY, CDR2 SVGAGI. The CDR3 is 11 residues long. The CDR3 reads CATSSGETQYF. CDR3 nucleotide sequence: TGTGCCACCTCTTCGGGAGAGACCCAGTACTTC.

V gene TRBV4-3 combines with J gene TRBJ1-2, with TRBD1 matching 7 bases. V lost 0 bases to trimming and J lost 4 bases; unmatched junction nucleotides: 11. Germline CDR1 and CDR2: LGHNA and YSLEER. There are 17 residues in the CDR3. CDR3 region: CASSQDPPDRPPYGYTF. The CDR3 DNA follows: TGCGCCAGCAGCCAAGATCCCCCGGACAGGCCCCCCTATGGCTACACCTTC.

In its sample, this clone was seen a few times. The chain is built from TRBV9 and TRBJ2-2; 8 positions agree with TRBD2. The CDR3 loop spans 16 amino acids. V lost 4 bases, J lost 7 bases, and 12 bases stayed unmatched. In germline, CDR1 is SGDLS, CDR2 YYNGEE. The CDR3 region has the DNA TGTGCCAGCAGCTCCGTTGCGGGAGGTCGTGGCGGGGAGCTGTTTTTT. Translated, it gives CASSSVAGGRGGELFF.

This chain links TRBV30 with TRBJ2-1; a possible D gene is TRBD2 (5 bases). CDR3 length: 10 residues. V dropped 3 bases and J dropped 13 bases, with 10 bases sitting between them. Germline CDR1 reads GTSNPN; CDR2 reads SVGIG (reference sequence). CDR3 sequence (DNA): TGTGCCTGGAGCAGCGGTCCACAGTTCTTC. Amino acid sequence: CAWSSGPQFF.

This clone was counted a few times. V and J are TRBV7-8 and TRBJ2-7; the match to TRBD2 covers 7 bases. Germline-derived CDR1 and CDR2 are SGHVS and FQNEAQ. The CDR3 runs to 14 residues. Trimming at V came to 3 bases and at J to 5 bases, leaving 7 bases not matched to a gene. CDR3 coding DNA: TGTGCCAGCAGCTTTAAGCGGGAAAGGCACGAGCAGTACTTC. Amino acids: CASSFKRERHEQYF.

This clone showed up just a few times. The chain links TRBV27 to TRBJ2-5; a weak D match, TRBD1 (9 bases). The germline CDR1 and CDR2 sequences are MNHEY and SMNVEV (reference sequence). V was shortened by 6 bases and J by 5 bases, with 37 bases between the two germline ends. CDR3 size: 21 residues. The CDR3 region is CASSARSRDREKREGRETQYF. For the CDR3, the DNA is TGTGCCAGCAGCGCGCGGTCGCGGGACAGGGAAAAACGGGAGGGCCGGGAGACCCAGTACTTC.

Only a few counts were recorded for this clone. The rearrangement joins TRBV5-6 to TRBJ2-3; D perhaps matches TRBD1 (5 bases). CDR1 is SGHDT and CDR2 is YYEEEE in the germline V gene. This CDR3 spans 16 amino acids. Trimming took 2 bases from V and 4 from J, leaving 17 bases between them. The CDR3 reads CASSLPGRRVADTQYF. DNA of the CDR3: TGTGCCAGCAGCTTACCAGGTCGCAGGGTCGCAGATACGCAGTATTTT.

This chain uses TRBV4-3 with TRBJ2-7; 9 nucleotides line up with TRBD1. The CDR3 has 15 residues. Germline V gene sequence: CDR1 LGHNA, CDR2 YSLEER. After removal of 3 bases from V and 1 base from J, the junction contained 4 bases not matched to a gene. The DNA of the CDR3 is TGCGCCAGCAGCCATGGGACAGGGCTTTCCTACGAGCAGTACTTC. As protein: CASSHGTGLSYEQYF.

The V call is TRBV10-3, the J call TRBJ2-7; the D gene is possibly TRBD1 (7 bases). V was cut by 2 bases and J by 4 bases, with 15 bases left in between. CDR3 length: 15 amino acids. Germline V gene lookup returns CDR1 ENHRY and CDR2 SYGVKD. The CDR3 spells CAISEPTTGRYEQYF. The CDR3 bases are TGTGCCATCAGTGAGCCAACGACAGGGAGGTACGAGCAGTACTTC.

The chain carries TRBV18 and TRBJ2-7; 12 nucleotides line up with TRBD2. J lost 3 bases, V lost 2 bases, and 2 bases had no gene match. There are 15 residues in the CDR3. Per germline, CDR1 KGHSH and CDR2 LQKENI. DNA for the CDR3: TGTGCCAGCTCACCAGAGACTAGCGGGAGCTACGAGCAGTACTTC. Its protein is CASSPETSGSYEQYF.

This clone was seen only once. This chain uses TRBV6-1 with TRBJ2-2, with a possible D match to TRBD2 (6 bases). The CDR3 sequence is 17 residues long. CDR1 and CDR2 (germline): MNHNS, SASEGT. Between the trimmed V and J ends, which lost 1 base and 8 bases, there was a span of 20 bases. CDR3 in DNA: TGTGCCAGCAGTGAAGACGAGGGAGGCCCCCGGGGAGGGGAGCTGTTTTTT. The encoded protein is CASSEDEGGPRGGELFF.

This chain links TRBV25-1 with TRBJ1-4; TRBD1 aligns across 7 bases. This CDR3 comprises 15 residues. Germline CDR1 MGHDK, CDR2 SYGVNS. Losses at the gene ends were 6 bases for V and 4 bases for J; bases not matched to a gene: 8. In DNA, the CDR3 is TGTGCCAGCAGCCCGAGACAGGGTTGTAATGAAAAACTGTTTTTT. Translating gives CASSPRQGCNEKLFF.

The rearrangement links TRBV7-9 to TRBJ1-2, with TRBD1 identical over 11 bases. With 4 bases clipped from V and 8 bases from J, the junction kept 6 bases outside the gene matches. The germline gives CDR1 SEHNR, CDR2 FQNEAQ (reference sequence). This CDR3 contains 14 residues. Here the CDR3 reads CASSSPGTGGGYTF. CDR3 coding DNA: TGTGCCAGCAGCTCCCCCGGGACAGGGGGAGGCTACACCTTC. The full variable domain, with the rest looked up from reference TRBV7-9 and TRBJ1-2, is DTGVSQNPRHKITKRGQNVTFRCDPISEHNRLYWYRQTLGQGPEFLTYFQNEAQLEKSRLLSDRFSAERPKGSFSTLEIQRTEQGDSAMYLCASSSPGTGGGYTFGSGTRLTVV.

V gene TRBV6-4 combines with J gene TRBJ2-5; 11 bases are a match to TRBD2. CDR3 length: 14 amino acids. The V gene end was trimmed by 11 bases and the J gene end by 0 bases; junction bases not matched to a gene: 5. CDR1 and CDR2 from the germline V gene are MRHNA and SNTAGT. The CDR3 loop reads CARRTSGYQETQYF. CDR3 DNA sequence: TGTGCCCGACGGACTAGCGGGTACCAAGAGACCCAGTACTTC.

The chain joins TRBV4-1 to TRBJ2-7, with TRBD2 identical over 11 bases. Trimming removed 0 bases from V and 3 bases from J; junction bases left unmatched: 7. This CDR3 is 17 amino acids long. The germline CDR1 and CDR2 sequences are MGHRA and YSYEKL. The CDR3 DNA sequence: TGCGCCAGCAGCCAAGATAGTTGGGGACTAGCGGACTACGAGCAGTACTTC. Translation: CASSQDSWGLADYEQYF.

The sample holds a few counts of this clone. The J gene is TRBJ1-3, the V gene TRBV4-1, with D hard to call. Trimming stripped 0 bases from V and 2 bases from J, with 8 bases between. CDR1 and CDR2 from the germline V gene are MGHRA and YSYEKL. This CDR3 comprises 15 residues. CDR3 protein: CASSQDPGPGNTIYF. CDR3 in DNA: TGCGCCAGCAGCCAAGATCCAGGCCCTGGAAACACCATATATTTT.

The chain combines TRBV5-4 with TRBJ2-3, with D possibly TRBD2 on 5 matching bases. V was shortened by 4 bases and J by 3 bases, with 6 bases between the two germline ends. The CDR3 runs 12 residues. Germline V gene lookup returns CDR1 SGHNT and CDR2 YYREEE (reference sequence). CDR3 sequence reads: CASSRLTDTQYF. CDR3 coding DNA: TGTGCCAGCAGCCGACTAACAGATACGCAGTATTTT.

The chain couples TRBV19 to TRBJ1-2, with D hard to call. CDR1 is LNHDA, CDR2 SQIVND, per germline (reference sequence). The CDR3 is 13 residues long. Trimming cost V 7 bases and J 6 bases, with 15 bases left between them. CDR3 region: CASTQRPMDGYTF. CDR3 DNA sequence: TGTGCCAGTACCCAACGCCCTATGGATGGCTACACCTTC.

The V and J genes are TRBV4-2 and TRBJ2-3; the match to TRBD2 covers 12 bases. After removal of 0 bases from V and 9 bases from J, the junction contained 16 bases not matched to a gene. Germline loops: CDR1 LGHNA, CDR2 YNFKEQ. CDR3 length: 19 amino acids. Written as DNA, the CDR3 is TGTGCCAGCAGCCAAGATTCAGCGACTAGCGGGGGTGACAGATACACGCAGTATTTT. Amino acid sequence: CASSQDSATSGGDRYTQYF.

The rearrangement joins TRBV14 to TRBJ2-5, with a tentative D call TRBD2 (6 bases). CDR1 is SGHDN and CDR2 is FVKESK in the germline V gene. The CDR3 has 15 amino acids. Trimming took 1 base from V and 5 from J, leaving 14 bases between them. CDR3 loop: CASSQGGRAGETQYF. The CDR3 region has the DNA TGTGCCAGCAGCCAAGGCGGCAGGGCGGGGGAGACCCAGTACTTC.

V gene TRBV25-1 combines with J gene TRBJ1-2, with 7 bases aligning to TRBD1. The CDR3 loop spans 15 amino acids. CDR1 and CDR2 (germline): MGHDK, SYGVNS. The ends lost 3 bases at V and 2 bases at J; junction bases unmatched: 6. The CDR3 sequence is CASSESGQKNYGYTF. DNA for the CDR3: TGTGCCAGCAGTGAGTCGGGACAGAAGAACTATGGCTACACCTTC.

The CDR3 DNA reads TGTGCCAGCAGCCAAGATCTCATTACGGGACTAGCGGGCTCAAGCTCCTACAATGAGCAGTTCTTC. Its protein is CASSQDLITGLAGSSSYNEQFF. The chain employs TRBV14 and TRBJ2-1; 12 positions match TRBD2. CDR3 length: 22 amino acids. Germline V gene sequence: CDR1 SGHDN, CDR2 FVKESK. The V gene end was trimmed by 0 bases and the J gene end by 0 bases; junction bases not matched to a gene: 15.